These 23 T cell receptor beta chains originate from one sample sequenced in a study of blood T cell repertoires in COVID-19. Only in-frame clones appear in the TCRdb table, and some are missing; sequencing was by immunoSEQ multiplex PCR. The data contain approximately 140,000 clones, 85% to 90% of them seen just once; the ten biggest clones take up over 9.5%. Sequenced material: peripheral blood. The receptors stem from a man over 45 with active or convalescent COVID-19.

The gene calls are TRBV7-2 and TRBJ2-3; 7 nucleotides match TRBD2. The CDR3 extends over 15 amino acids. Germline CDR1 SGHTA, CDR2 FQGNSA. Germline trimming cut 5 bases from V and 2 bases from J; bases unmatched to any gene: 7. CDR3 sequence (DNA): TGTGCCAGCAGCACCCAAGCGGGGCTCACAGATACGCAGTATTTT. It yields the protein CASSTQAGLTDTQYF.

The chain employs TRBV18 and TRBJ2-3; TRBD1 matches 8 bases. Germline CDR1 is KGHSH and CDR2 is LQKENI. CDR3 size: 14 residues. With 4 bases clipped from V and 4 bases from J, the junction kept 4 bases outside the gene matches. The CDR3 nucleotides read TGTGCCAGCTCACAAGGACAGGGCGCAGATACGCAGTATTTT. This encodes CASSQGQGADTQYF. Full variable domain (missing parts from reference TRBV18 and TRBJ2-3): NAGVMQNPRHLVRRRGQEARLRCSPMKGHSHVYWYRQLPEEGLKFMVYLQKENIIDESGMPKERFSAEFPKEGPSILRIQQVVRGDSAAYFCASSQGQGADTQYFGPGTRLTVL.

The rearrangement links TRBV19 to TRBJ2-5; 9 bases fit TRBD2. This CDR3 spans 14 amino acids. The J segment lost 1 base and the V segment lost 6 bases, leaving 3 bases of the junction unmatched. Germline assignment: CDR1 LNHDA and CDR2 SQIVND (reference sequence). The CDR3 coding sequence is TGTGCCAGTAGCTTAGCGGGGGTCCAAGAGACCCAGTACTTC. This sequence encodes CASSLAGVQETQYF.

The chain joins TRBV5-8 to TRBJ2-7, with D maybe TRBD1 (6 bases). V lost 0 bases, J lost 3 bases, and 10 bases lay in between. Germline-derived CDR1 and CDR2 are SGHTS and YDEGEE. The CDR3 contains 14 residues. CDR3 sequence (DNA): TGTGCCAGCAGCTTGGGACAGGCCTACTACGAGCAGTACTTC. Protein sequence: CASSLGQAYYEQYF.

V is TRBV19 and J is TRBJ1-1; D is uncertain. The CDR3 is made up of 13 amino acids. V lost 3 bases and J 8 bases, leaving 13 bases between the germline ends. Germline lookup yields CDR1 LNHDA and CDR2 SQIVND (reference sequence). CDR3 bases: TGTGCCAGTAGTATTGCCGTCCAGGCGGAAGCTTTCTTT. It translates to CASSIAVQAEAFF.

V and J are TRBV3-1 (or the pseudogene TRBV3-2) and TRBJ2-7; D is ambiguous. The CDR3 loop spans 16 amino acids. V was clipped by 1 base and J by 3 bases, with 16 bases between them. Per the germline V gene, CDR1 is LGHDT and CDR2 is YNNKEL (reference sequence). The CDR3 DNA is TGTGCCAGCAGCCAAGCCCCCCTCACGTCGGGCTACGAGCAGTACTTC. Its protein product is CASSQAPLTSGYEQYF.

V and J are TRBV5-1 and TRBJ2-7, with D perhaps TRBD1 (6 bases). The germline V gene encodes CDR1 SGHRS and CDR2 YFSETQ. The ends were cut back, 3 bases at V and 4 bases at J, with 14 bases in the middle. This CDR3 contains 14 residues. The chain's CDR3 is CASSYSGTNYEQYF. As DNA, the CDR3 is TGCGCCAGCAGCTATTCCGGGACAAATTACGAGCAGTACTTC.

The chain is built from TRBV6-6 and TRBJ2-7; 10 nucleotides line up with TRBD1. The CDR3 runs to 15 residues. Trimming removed 5 bases from V and 6 bases from J; junction bases left unmatched: 10. The germline gives CDR1 MNHNY, CDR2 SVGAGI (reference sequence). CDR3 sequence (DNA): TGTGCCAGCAGTCCTCGACAGGGGGCTCTGTCCGAGCAGTACTTC. Protein sequence: CASSPRQGALSEQYF.

This rearrangement joins TRBV20-1 to TRBJ2-7; 7 nucleotides align to TRBD1. The CDR3 loop spans 12 amino acids. Per the germline V gene, CDR1 is DFQATT and CDR2 is SNEGSKA (reference sequence). Losses at the gene ends were 6 bases for V and 6 bases for J; bases not matched to a gene: 8. CDR3 amino acids: CSASDRDGEQYF. CDR3 nucleotide sequence: TGCAGTGCAAGTGACAGGGATGGCGAGCAGTACTTC.

This CDR3 is CASSINTGELFF. The CDR3 region has the DNA TGTGCCAGCAGTATAAACACCGGGGAGCTGTTTTTT. The J gene is TRBJ2-2, the V gene TRBV28; no clear D. Germline CDR1 MDHEN, CDR2 SYDVKM. Trimming cost V 5 bases and J 2 bases, with 3 bases left between them. The CDR3 spans 12 residues.

The genes are TRBV13 and TRBJ2-5, with D tentatively TRBD1 (6 bases). The CDR3 is 15 residues long. V was shortened by 2 bases and J by 5 bases, with 15 bases between the two germline ends. Germline CDR1 is PRHDT and CDR2 is FYEKMQ (reference sequence). CDR3 region: CASSLSPQGMETQYF. In DNA form, the CDR3 reads TGTGCCAGCAGCTTATCCCCCCAGGGGATGGAGACCCAGTACTTC.

This chain connects TRBV27 to TRBJ2-1, with 8 positions matching TRBD2. Germline V CDR1 and CDR2: MNHEY, SMNVEV (reference sequence). The CDR3 length is 15 residues. V gave up 6 bases and J gave up 5 bases; unmatched junction bases: 9. CDR3 sequence reads: CASRRSGGQNNEQFF. The CDR3 region has the DNA TGTGCCAGCAGGAGGTCGGGAGGGCAGAACAATGAGCAGTTCTTC.

The V call is TRBV27, the J call TRBJ2-1; 10 nucleotides line up with TRBD2. The trim removed 3 bases at V and 8 bases at J, leaving 4 bases unmatched. Germline CDR1 MNHEY, CDR2 SMNVEV (reference sequence). The CDR3 is 14 residues long. The CDR3 DNA follows: TGTGCCAGCAGTTTGGGACTAGCGATGGATGAGCAGTTCTTC. Protein: CASSLGLAMDEQFF.

The chain uses TRBV4-1 and TRBJ2-3; 16 bases match TRBD2. The V segment lost 0 bases and the J segment 2 bases; nucleotides outside the gene matches: 5. CDR3 size: 19 residues. CDR1 and CDR2 from the germline V gene are MGHRA and YSYEKL. This chain's CDR3 is CASSQEGTSGRAFTDTQYF. In nucleotides, the CDR3 is TGCGCCAGCAGCCAAGAGGGGACTAGCGGGAGGGCCTTCACAGATACGCAGTATTTT.

There are a few counts of this clone. The gene calls are TRBV12-3 or TRBV12-4 and TRBJ2-1; 7 nucleotides line up with TRBD2. V was clipped by 6 bases and J by 8 bases; unmatched bases: 7. The CDR3 is 13 residues long. In DNA, the CDR3 is TGTGCCAGCAGACCAGCGGGAAGGGATGAGCAGTTCTTC. This translates into CASRPAGRDEQFF.

The chain combines TRBV10-3 with TRBJ1-4; D not resolved. Germline V gene sequence: CDR1 ENHRY, CDR2 SYGVKD. The ends were cut back, 6 bases at V and 6 bases at J, with 8 bases in the middle. The CDR3 is 12 residues long. The CDR3 bases are TGTGCCATCAGGACACAAGATGAAAAACTGTTTTTT. Protein: CAIRTQDEKLFF.

The chain uses TRBV6-1 and TRBJ2-3, with unresolved D. CDR3 length: 15 amino acids. The V gene's germline CDR1 is MNHNS and CDR2 SASEGT. The V end lost 1 base, the J end lost 2 bases, and 10 bases lay between the germline ends. In DNA form, the CDR3 reads TGTGCCAGCAGTGAAGGCGTCCTTACCACAGATACGCAGTATTTT. This codes for CASSEGVLTTDTQYF.

The chain joins TRBV20-1 to TRBJ1-1; D unclear. CDR1 DFQATT and CDR2 SNEGSKA come from the germline V gene (reference sequence). The CDR3 sequence is 11 residues long. Trimming left V 3 bases short and J 3 bases short, with 5 bases between. The CDR3 DNA sequence: TGCAGTGCTAGTCGTGACACTGAAGCTTTCTTT. This translates into CSASRDTEAFF.

The chain recombines TRBV7-2 with TRBJ1-1, with TRBD1 as a possible D gene (5 bases). V was cut by 5 bases and J by 0 bases, with 13 bases left in between. Germline V CDR1 and CDR2: SGHTA, FQGNSA. This CDR3 comprises 15 residues. CDR3 DNA: TGTGCCAGCAGCCCCCAATTGGGGCTGAACACTGAAGCTTTCTTT. This codes for CASSPQLGLNTEAFF.

There are a few counts of this clone. The genes are TRBV6-1 and TRBJ2-1; D gene uncertain. The CDR3 is made up of 14 amino acids. The germline CDR1 and CDR2 sequences are MNHNS and SASEGT. V was clipped by 2 bases and J by 0 bases, with 5 bases between them. The CDR3 here is CASSEMSSYNEQFF. The DNA of the CDR3 is TGTGCCAGCAGTGAAATGAGCTCCTACAATGAGCAGTTCTTC.

This rearrangement joins TRBV7-9 to TRBJ1-4, with D tentatively TRBD1 (6 bases). CDR3 length: 14 amino acids. Between the trimmed V and J ends, which lost 1 base and 5 bases, there was a span of 8 bases. CDR1 SEHNR and CDR2 FQNEAQ come from the germline V gene (reference sequence). This CDR3 is CASSLVQGNEKLFF. The CDR3 DNA is TGTGCCAGCAGCTTAGTTCAGGGGAATGAAAAACTGTTTTTT. The full variable domain, its missing parts supplied by reference TRBV7-9 and TRBJ1-4, is DTGVSQNPRHKITKRGQNVTFRCDPISEHNRLYWYRQTLGQGPEFLTYFQNEAQLEKSRLLSDRFSAERPKGSFSTLEIQRTEQGDSAMYLCASSLVQGNEKLFFGSGTQLSVL.

This clone was picked up a small number of times. The chain joins TRBV7-3 to TRBJ1-1, with D maybe TRBD1 (6 bases). This CDR3 has 15 amino acids. V was clipped by 5 bases and J by 0 bases, with 13 bases between them. The germline V gene encodes CDR1 SGHTA and CDR2 FQGTGA. CDR3 in amino acids: CASSKGGSMNTEAFF. As DNA, the CDR3 is TGTGCCAGCAGCAAGGGGGGGTCGATGAACACTGAAGCTTTCTTT.

The genes are TRBV5-1 and TRBJ2-7, with TRBD2 matching 13 bases. This CDR3 spans 16 amino acids. Unmatched junction bases numbered 8, after V lost 4 bases and J lost 4 bases. CDR1 is SGHRS, CDR2 YFSETQ, per germline. The CDR3 sequence is CASSPRLAGGVYEQYF. CDR3 sequence (DNA): TGCGCCAGCAGCCCGCGACTAGCGGGAGGTGTGTACGAGCAGTACTTC.